A single sample gave rise to the 16 T cell receptor beta chains below, sequenced in a study of T cell responses to AZD1222 COVID-19 vaccine (dated by TCRdb to the early 2020s). The sample's time point label, decoded: about 28 days (+/-7) after the second vaccine dose. The library relied on the immunoSEQ multiplex PCR assay. TCRdb obtained this table from immuneACCESS and retained in-frame rearrangements with V and J assigned. These tables miss some clones; where compared with another copy, unresolved V genes account for less than half of the shortfall, and the remainder is unexplained. The sample table shows 180,000 or so clones, and 90% to 95% are seen once. The ten largest make up roughly 1% of the sample. Sequenced material: peripheral blood, taken 28 days after the second AZD1222 dose. The source is an adult who received the AZD1222 COVID-19 vaccine.

The chain is built from TRBV19 and TRBJ2-2, with TRBD2 as a possible D gene (5 bases). Germline V CDR1 and CDR2: LNHDA, SQIVND (reference sequence). V was pared by 7 bases and J by 8 bases, with 14 bases between. This CDR3 is built from 13 residues. The CDR3 region is CASTPGVRGELFF. The CDR3 DNA reads TGTGCCAGTACTCCCGGGGTTCGAGGGGAGCTGTTTTTT.

The chain employs TRBV7-8 and TRBJ2-5; 7 nucleotides agree with TRBD1. Germline CDR1 reads SGHVS; CDR2 reads FQNEAQ. The CDR3 covers 15 residues. V shed 4 bases and J 5 bases; nucleotides not matched to a gene: 10. As DNA, the CDR3 is TGTGCCAGCAGCTCCTCCCAGGGGGAGTGGGAGACCCAGTACTTC. The encoded protein is CASSSSQGEWETQYF.

CDR3 protein: CASSLDSMPGANVLTF. For the CDR3, the DNA is TGTGCCAGCAGCCTGGACAGCATGCCTGGGGCCAACGTCCTGACTTTC. This chain connects TRBV7-9 to TRBJ2-6; a weak D match, TRBD1 (6 bases). This CDR3 has 16 amino acids. CDR1 SEHNR and CDR2 FQNEAQ come from the germline V gene (reference sequence). Deletions cut 5 bases from V and 2 bases from J, with 13 bases between.

The DNA for the CDR3 is TGTGCCAGCAGTGAAAAAACGGACGGAGGGAACTATGGCTACACCTTC. This codes for CASSEKTDGGNYGYTF. The chain uses TRBV28 and TRBJ1-2; D gene uncertain. There are 16 residues in the CDR3. Trimming left V 5 bases short and J 2 bases short, with 18 bases between. The V gene's germline CDR1 is MDHEN and CDR2 SYDVKM.

The CDR3 loop is CASSSINHEQFF. CDR3 DNA sequence: TGTGCCAGCAGCTCGATAAACCATGAGCAGTTCTTC. The chain is built from TRBV7-3 and TRBJ2-1; no clear D. This CDR3 comprises 12 residues. Trimming took 4 bases from V and 8 from J, leaving 9 bases between them. The germline gives CDR1 SGHTA, CDR2 FQGTGA.

The V and J genes are TRBV12-1 and TRBJ1-5. TRBV12-1 corresponds to a pseudogene. This CDR3 contains 14 residues. The CDR3 DNA reads TGTGCCAGCAGCTTTGCCTTTATGAGTCAGCCCCAGCATTTT. Encoded protein: CASSFAFMSQPQHF.

This chain joins TRBV4-1 and TRBJ1-5, with a possible D match to TRBD1 (5 bases). Germline-derived CDR1 and CDR2 are MGHRA and YSYEKL. Trimming stripped 2 bases from V and 2 bases from J, with 16 bases between. This CDR3 region has 17 residues. This CDR3 is CASSQQPQVRGNQPQHF. The CDR3 DNA follows: TGCGCCAGCAGCCAACAGCCACAGGTGAGAGGCAATCAGCCCCAGCATTTT.

V and J are TRBV19 and TRBJ2-4, with 10 positions matching TRBD2. CDR1 is LNHDA and CDR2 is SQIVND in the germline V gene (reference sequence). V lost 6 bases to trimming and J lost 1 base; unmatched junction nucleotides: 3. This CDR3 region has 15 residues. The CDR3, as DNA: TGTGCCAGTAGCAGCGGGGGGGCCGCCAAAAACATTCAGTACTTC. Protein: CASSSGGAAKNIQYF.

This sequence joins TRBV3-1 (or the pseudogene TRBV3-2) and TRBJ2-7; TRBD2 agrees at 9 bases. The J segment lost 3 bases and the V segment lost 3 bases, leaving 9 bases of the junction unmatched. The length of the CDR3 is 16 residues. Germline V gene lookup returns CDR1 LGHDT and CDR2 YNNKEL (reference sequence). The CDR3 loop reads CASSHARGGSGYEQYF. Here the CDR3 DNA reads TGTGCCAGCAGCCATGCGCGGGGGGGTAGTGGCTACGAGCAGTACTTC.

CDR3 bases: TGTGCCAGCAGCCAATGGGAAAGCTCCTACAATGAGCAGTTCTTC. This encodes CASSQWESSYNEQFF. The chain recombines TRBV6-5 with TRBJ2-1; D remains unclear. With 6 bases removed from V and 0 bases from J, the gap between germline ends came to 12 bases. The CDR3 runs to 15 residues. Germline V lookup: CDR1 MNHEY, CDR2 SVGAGI.

This sequence joins TRBV5-4 and TRBJ2-3; 7 bases agree with TRBD2. Germline assignment: CDR1 SGHNT and CDR2 YYREEE (reference sequence). After removal of 0 bases from V and 0 bases from J, the junction contained 4 bases not matched to a gene. The CDR3 contains 16 residues. The CDR3 spells CASSLVLAISTDTQYF. Here the CDR3 DNA reads TGTGCCAGCAGCTTGGTACTAGCGATTAGCACAGATACGCAGTATTTT.

The V gene is TRBV28, the J gene TRBJ1-5, with D possibly TRBD1 on 5 matching bases. The CDR3 consists of 15 residues. Germline V gives CDR1 MDHEN, CDR2 SYDVKM. The V gene lost 3 bases and the J gene lost 1 base, with 10 bases spanning the gap. This CDR3 reads CASSFGGRSNQPQHF. In DNA, the CDR3 is TGTGCCAGCAGTTTCGGGGGAAGGAGCAATCAGCCCCAGCATTTT.

This rearrangement joins TRBV3-1 (or the pseudogene TRBV3-2) to TRBJ2-7; 9 nucleotides agree with TRBD1. Trimming at V came to 4 bases and at J to 3 bases, leaving 1 base not matched to a gene. Germline V lookup: CDR1 LGHDT, CDR2 YNNKEL (reference sequence). The CDR3 is 13 residues long. Written as DNA, the CDR3 is TGTGCCAGCAGCCCGACAGGGGGCTACGAGCAGTACTTC. This encodes CASSPTGGYEQYF.

V is TRBV5-1 and J is TRBJ2-1; D not resolved. Germline values: CDR1 SGHRS, CDR2 YFSETQ. CDR3 length: 15 amino acids. The ends were cut back, 0 bases at V and 5 bases at J, with 12 bases in the middle. CDR3 DNA: TGCGCCAGCAGCTTGGCCCCCGGAGCAAACAATGAGCAGTTCTTC. Residues: CASSLAPGANNEQFF. Together with reference TRBV5-1 and TRBJ2-1, the CDR3 gives the full variable domain: KAGVTQTPRYLIKTRGQQVTLSCSPISGHRSVSWYQQTPGQGLQFLFEYFSETQRNKGNFPGRFSGRQFSNSRSEMNVSTLELGDSALYLCASSLAPGANNEQFFGPGTRLTVL.

The rearrangement links TRBV7-3 to TRBJ2-7; D call uncertain. The CDR3 has 12 amino acids. Germline assignment: CDR1 SGHTA and CDR2 FQGTGA. V dropped 2 bases and J dropped 5 bases, with 7 bases sitting between them. The CDR3 nucleotides are TGTGCCAGCAGCTTATCGGGCCACGAGCAGTACTTC. It yields the protein CASSLSGHEQYF.

This chain's CDR3 is CASLAPRDSGANVLTF. CDR3 nucleotides: TGTGCCAGTCTGGCCCCTCGGGACTCTGGGGCCAACGTCCTGACTTTC. This chain uses TRBV19 with TRBJ2-6, with D maybe TRBD2 (5 bases). V lost 8 bases and J 0 bases, leaving 14 bases between the germline ends. The germline V gene has CDR1 LNHDA and CDR2 SQIVND (reference sequence). The CDR3 length is 16 residues. Using reference TRBV19 and TRBJ2-6 for the parts outside the CDR3, the full variable domain is DGGITQSPKYLFRKEGQNVTLSCEQNLNHDAMYWYRQDPGQGLRLIYYSQIVNDFQKGDIAEGYSVSREKKESFPLTVTSAQKNPTAFYLCASLAPRDSGANVLTFGAGSRLTVL.